What follows are 8 T cell receptor beta chains derived from one specimen sequenced in a study of beta chain features in type 1 diabetes. Since all of the isolated RNA was reverse transcribed, expressed TCRB transcripts were what got sequenced. The protocol was immunoSEQ multiplex PCR, while the TCRdb copy is restricted to in-frame clones and leaves out a portion. The data show 400,000 to 550,000 clones, with roughly an eighth seen just once and more than 0.045% held by the top ten. Sequencing was carried out using naive CD4+ T cells from blood. The source of these receptors is a woman under 30 in good health.

This clone was counted a few times. V usage is TRBV30 and J usage is TRBJ2-7; D might be TRBD1 or TRBD2, each matching 6 bases. This CDR3 spans 13 amino acids. The germline V and J ends were trimmed by 2 bases and 3 bases, with 11 bases remaining between them. The germline V gene has CDR1 GTSNPN and CDR2 SVGIG (reference sequence). The chain's CDR3 is CAWSRGQGYEQYF. The CDR3 nucleotides read TGTGCCTGGAGTCGGGGGCAGGGCTACGAGCAGTACTTC. Combining the CDR3 with reference TRBV30 and TRBJ2-7 gives the whole variable domain SQTIHQWPATLVQPVGSPLSLECTVEGTSNPNLYWYRQAAGRGLQLLFYSVGIGQISSEVPQNLSASRPQDRQFILSSKKLLLSDSGFYLCAWSRGQGYEQYFGPGTRLTVT.

The chain carries TRBV15 and TRBJ1-1, with 8 bases identical to TRBD1. J lost 0 bases, V lost 0 bases, and 0 bases had no gene match. The CDR3 covers 15 residues. CDR1 and CDR2 from the germline V gene are LNHNV and YYDKDF (reference sequence). CDR3 nucleotides: TGTGCCACCAGCAGAGAGGGACAGGTGAACACTGAAGCTTTCTTT. It is translated as CATSREGQVNTEAFF.

This clone was detected a few times. V and J are TRBV29-1 and TRBJ2-2; no clear D. The CDR3 has 13 residues. Between the trimmed V and J ends, which lost 4 bases and 2 bases, there was a span of 8 bases. Germline V gene lookup returns CDR1 SQVTM and CDR2 ANQGSEA. The CDR3 is CSVGATNTGELFF. The DNA of the CDR3 is TGCAGCGTTGGGGCTACTAACACCGGGGAGCTGTTTTTT.

The J gene is TRBJ1-2, the V gene TRBV19, with TRBD1 identical over 7 bases. Per the germline V gene, CDR1 is LNHDA and CDR2 is SQIVND (reference sequence). Trimming cost V 0 bases and J 4 bases; bases outside gene matches: 11. The CDR3 is 17 amino acids. CDR3 DNA: TGTGCCAGTAGTATAGACTCGCGCCCGACAGGGACCTATGGCTACACCTTC. Its protein is CASSIDSRPTGTYGYTF.

This clone was seen more than once but under ten times. J is TRBJ2-7 and V is TRBV18, with D perhaps TRBD1 (6 bases). The germline V and J ends were trimmed by 3 bases and 2 bases, with 17 bases remaining between them. Germline V gives CDR1 KGHSH, CDR2 LQKENI. This CDR3 is 16 amino acids long. CDR3 sequence: CASSPVIGTLPYEQYF. DNA for the CDR3: TGTGCCAGCTCACCGGTGATCGGGACACTTCCCTACGAGCAGTACTTC.

This clone was found a few times. The J gene is TRBJ1-2, the V gene TRBV6-6; D remains unclear. The germline CDR1 and CDR2 sequences are MNHNY and SVGAGI (reference sequence). This CDR3 has 12 residues. V lost 10 bases, J lost 0 bases, and 9 bases lay in between. This chain's CDR3 is CATARANYGYTF. The CDR3, as DNA: TGTGCCACAGCCCGCGCTAACTATGGCTACACCTTC.

This clone was observed a few times. The V gene is TRBV6-5, the J gene TRBJ2-6; possible D gene TRBD2, 6 bases. This CDR3 comprises 16 residues. Germline V gene data show CDR1 as MNHEY and CDR2 as SVGAGI. V was trimmed by 3 bases and J by 4 bases, leaving 13 bases between them. This CDR3 is CASSYSGVAGANVLTF. DNA of the CDR3: TGTGCCAGCAGTTATTCGGGGGTGGCCGGGGCCAACGTCCTGACTTTC.

The chain is built from TRBV14 and TRBJ2-3; D ambiguous. V was shortened by 2 bases and J by 5 bases, with 17 bases between the two germline ends. Germline CDR1 and CDR2: SGHDN and FVKESK. This CDR3 has 16 residues. The CDR3 here is CASSQQYGGLQDTQYF. The CDR3 region has the DNA TGTGCCAGCAGCCAACAATACGGTGGCCTCCAAGATACGCAGTATTTT.